The text below deals with one TCR beta chain. Its specificity is unknown. The PCR employed 60 Vbeta primers together with 13 Jbeta primers. Sequencing was performed with immunoSEQ multiplex PCR; in TCRdb, only in-frame clones are kept and a portion is missing. The data hold under 170,000 clones, with around 79% observed a single time. The data originate from a study of cytomegalovirus exposure and HLA in healthy donors. V lost 3 bases and J lost 0, with 9 bases in between. Germline assignment: CDR1 SGDLS and CDR2 YYNGEE. CDR3 length: 14 amino acids. The study, taken as a whole, reports: Cytomegalovirus association was assigned to 150 to 200 TCR beta chains.

The receptor's source is a human donor in good health. The chain is built from TRBV9 and TRBJ2-5; D not resolved. Sequenced sample: PBMCs. CDR3: CASSAEIDQETQYF. The CDR3 region has the DNA TGTGCCAGCAGCGCGGAGATTGACCAAGAGACCCAGTACTTC.